The entry that follows covers one T cell receptor (beta chain) sequence. In this sample, this clonotype turned up a few times. Its antigen target is currently unknown. There are no base qualities to consult, and no much larger clone falls within one base. This entry belongs to a study of T cell repertoires in cytomegalovirus infection (dated by TCRdb to about 2019). Regarding the study in general: The HLA type of each donor mattered for the analysis, because public TCR beta signatures pointed to carriage of CMV infection along with the matching HLA type. Broader findings and caveats from the paper: In the ex vivo response, HLA-C-restricted CMV-specific TCR beta clonotypes were dominant, and in two of eight donors the single most frequent clonotype came from this HLA-C-restricted group. In both this cohort and an independent roughly 400-donor cohort, the cumulative frequency of public TCR beta family members distinguished carriers of CMV infection plus the relevant HLA type.

CDR1 and CDR2 (DFQATT, SNEGSKA) derive from the germline V gene (reference sequence). Trimming costs V 1 base and J 0 bases, and their ends lie 4 bases apart. The CDR3 spans 14 residues, from the cysteine through the phenylalanine. The kept DNA is CDR3 alone, 42 bases in frame from the first base. The instrument was an Illumina HiSeq 1500. In-frame beta chains were kept once TCRdb had trimmed the public reads at Q25 with fastp and called clones with MiXCR. Each entry is one CDR3 protein sequence, shown with its most common DNA and genes. The sample includes more than 150,000 distinct CDR3 sequences, with roughly 19% observed a single time. Jointly, the top ten make up 2.9% of the sample.

This receptor was obtained from a human donor in good health (CMV status not recorded). Some clones in this sample may be carry-over from other donors' samples. The sequenced material came from PBMCs. The rearrangement combines TRBV20-1 with TRBJ1-6, with the D gene not clear enough to name. The sequenced DNA: TGCAGTGCTAGAGGGAGCTCCTATAATTCACCCCTCCACTTT. Its translation reads: CSARGSSYNSPLHF.